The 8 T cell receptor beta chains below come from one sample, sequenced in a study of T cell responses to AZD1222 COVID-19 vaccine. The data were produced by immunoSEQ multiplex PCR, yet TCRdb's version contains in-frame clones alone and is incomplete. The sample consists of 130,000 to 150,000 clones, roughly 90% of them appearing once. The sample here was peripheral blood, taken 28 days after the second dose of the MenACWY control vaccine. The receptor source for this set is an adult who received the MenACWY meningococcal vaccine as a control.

This chain's CDR3 is CASSPRGGSTGELFF. The CDR3 coding sequence is TGTGCCAGCTCACCACGTGGGGGCAGCACCGGGGAGCTGTTTTTT. The chain employs TRBV18 and TRBJ2-2; perhaps TRBD1 as D (6 bases). Germline values: CDR1 KGHSH, CDR2 LQKENI. The CDR3 totals 15 residues. V lost 1 base to trimming and J lost 4 bases, with 10 bases between them.

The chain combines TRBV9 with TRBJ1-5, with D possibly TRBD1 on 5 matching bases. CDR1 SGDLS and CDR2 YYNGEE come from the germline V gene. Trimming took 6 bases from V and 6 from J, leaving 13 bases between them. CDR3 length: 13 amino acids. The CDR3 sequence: CASTLQEGQPQHF. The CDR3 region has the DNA TGTGCCAGCACCTTACAGGAGGGTCAGCCCCAGCATTTT.

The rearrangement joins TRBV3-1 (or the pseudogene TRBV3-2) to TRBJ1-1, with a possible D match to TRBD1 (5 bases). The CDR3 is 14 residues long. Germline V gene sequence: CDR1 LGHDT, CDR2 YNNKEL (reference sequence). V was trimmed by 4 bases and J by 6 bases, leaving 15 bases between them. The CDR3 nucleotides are TGTGCCAGCAGCCCTTGGGACGCCGGCGCTGAAGCTTTCTTT. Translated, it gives CASSPWDAGAEAFF.

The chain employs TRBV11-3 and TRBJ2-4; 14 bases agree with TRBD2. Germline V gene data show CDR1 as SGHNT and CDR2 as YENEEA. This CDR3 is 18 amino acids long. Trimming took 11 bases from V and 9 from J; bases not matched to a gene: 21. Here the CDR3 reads CACQDYSGTSGSNSIQYF. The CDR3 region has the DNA TGTGCCTGCCAAGATTACTCCGGGACTAGCGGGAGTAATAGCATTCAGTACTTC. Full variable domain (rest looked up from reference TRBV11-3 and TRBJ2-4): EAGVVQSPRYKIIEKKQPVAFWCNPISGHNTLYWYLQNLGQGPELLIRYENEEAVDDSQLPKDRFSAERLKGVDSTLKIQPAELGDSAVYLCACQDYSGTSGSNSIQYFGAGTRLSVL.

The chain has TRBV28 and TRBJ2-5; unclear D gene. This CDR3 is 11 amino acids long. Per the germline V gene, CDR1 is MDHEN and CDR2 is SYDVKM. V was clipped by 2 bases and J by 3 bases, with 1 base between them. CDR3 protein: CASSLEETQYF. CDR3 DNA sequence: TGTGCCAGCAGTTTAGAAGAGACCCAGTACTTC.

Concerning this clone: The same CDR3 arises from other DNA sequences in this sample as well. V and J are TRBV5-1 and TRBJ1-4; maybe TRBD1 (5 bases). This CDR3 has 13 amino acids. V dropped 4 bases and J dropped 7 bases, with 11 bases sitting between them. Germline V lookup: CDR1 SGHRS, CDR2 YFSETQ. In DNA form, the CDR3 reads TGCGCCAGCAGCCTCGGCGGGGGTGAAAAACTGTTTTTT. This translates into CASSLGGGEKLFF.

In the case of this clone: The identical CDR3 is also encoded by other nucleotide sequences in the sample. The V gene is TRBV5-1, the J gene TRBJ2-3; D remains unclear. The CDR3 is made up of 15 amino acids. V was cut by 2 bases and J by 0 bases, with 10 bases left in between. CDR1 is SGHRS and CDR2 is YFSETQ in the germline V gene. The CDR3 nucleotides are TGCGCCAGCAGCTTCACAGATCCTAGCACAGATACGCAGTATTTT. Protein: CASSFTDPSTDTQYF.

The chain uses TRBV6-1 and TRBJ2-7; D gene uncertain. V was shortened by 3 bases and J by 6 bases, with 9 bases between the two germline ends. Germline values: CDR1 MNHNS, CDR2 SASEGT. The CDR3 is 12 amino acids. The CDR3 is CASSDIGIEQYF. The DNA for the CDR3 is TGTGCCAGCAGTGATATAGGGATCGAGCAGTACTTC.